The 17 T cell receptor beta chains presented below share a single source sample, sequenced in a study of control samples from healthy donors and cancer patients. Produced via immunoSEQ multiplex PCR; TCRdb's table is partial and in-frame only. The table has 150,000 to 200,000 clones, approximately 90% seen once. The specimen sequenced was blood. These receptors were taken from a man aged 25-40 years in good health.

The chain joins TRBV25-1 to TRBJ2-1, with D tentatively TRBD1 (5 bases). V was pared by 3 bases and J by 2 bases, with 14 bases between. The CDR3 loop spans 16 amino acids. CDR1 and CDR2 (germline): MGHDK, SYGVNS. The CDR3 coding sequence is TGTGCCAGCAGTGACCCCGCAAGGGGCCCCTACAATGAGCAGTTCTTC. This gives the protein CASSDPARGPYNEQFF.

The rearrangement links TRBV25-1 to TRBJ2-1; TRBD1 might be the D (6 bases). This CDR3 is 15 amino acids long. Trimming removed 3 bases from V and 5 bases from J, with 14 bases in between. Germline V lookup: CDR1 MGHDK, CDR2 SYGVNS. This CDR3 is CASSDRGVVHNEQFF. Here the CDR3 DNA reads TGTGCCAGCAGTGACAGGGGAGTCGTCCACAATGAGCAGTTCTTC.

The J gene is TRBJ1-6, the V gene TRBV30, with 8 bases that match TRBD1. The V segment lost 5 bases and the J segment 4 bases; nucleotides outside the gene matches: 4. Germline CDR1 GTSNPN, CDR2 SVGIG (reference sequence). The CDR3 totals 14 residues. As DNA, the CDR3 is TGTGCCTGGGCCTACAGGGGGTATAATTCACCCCTCCACTTT. This encodes CAWAYRGYNSPLHF.

The chain is built from TRBV2 and TRBJ1-2, with 7 bases matching TRBD1. The germline CDR1 and CDR2 sequences are SNHLY and FYNNEI. The trim removed 6 bases at V and 3 bases at J, leaving 10 bases unmatched. This CDR3 region has 15 residues. CDR3 in amino acids: CASRLQGKGDYGYTF. In DNA, the CDR3 is TGTGCCAGCAGACTACAGGGGAAGGGGGACTATGGCTACACCTTC. The full variable domain, rest sourced from reference TRBV2 and TRBJ1-2, is EPEVTQTPSHQVTQMGQEVILRCVPISNHLYFYWYRQILGQKVEFLVSFYNNEISEKSEIFDDQFSVERPDGSNFTLKIRSTKLEDSAMYFCASRLQGKGDYGYTFGSGTRLTVV.

This chain uses TRBV29-1 with TRBJ2-2; perhaps TRBD1 as D (5 bases). Germline V gene data show CDR1 as SQVTM and CDR2 as ANQGSEA. This CDR3 comprises 13 residues. V was cut by 7 bases and J by 6 bases, with 15 bases left in between. The CDR3 nucleotides read TGCAGCGCTTGGGTCGGCAGGGCCGGGGAGCTGTTTTTT. Its protein product is CSAWVGRAGELFF.

The chain has TRBV11-2 and TRBJ1-4; D is unresolved. The germline V gene encodes CDR1 SGHAT and CDR2 FQNNGV. V was shortened by 7 bases and J by 4 bases, with 16 bases between the two germline ends. The CDR3 runs to 15 residues. As DNA, the CDR3 is TGTGCCAGCACCTCCGGGGTGGGAGTTAATGAAAAACTGTTTTTT. Protein: CASTSGVGVNEKLFF.

The chain employs TRBV19 and TRBJ1-6, with 11 bases that match TRBD1. The CDR3 totals 17 residues. Germline V gene lookup returns CDR1 LNHDA and CDR2 SQIVND (reference sequence). V shed 7 bases and J 3 bases; nucleotides not matched to a gene: 8. The CDR3 loop is CASNSGQGAVYNSPLHF. The DNA of the CDR3 is TGTGCCAGTAACTCCGGACAGGGGGCGGTCTATAATTCACCCCTCCACTTT.

This clone was seen just once. The genes are TRBV28 and TRBJ2-3; 10 nucleotides match TRBD2. The germline gives CDR1 MDHEN, CDR2 SYDVKM. With V trimmed by 5 bases and J by 2 bases, 4 bases remained unmatched. The length of the CDR3 is 15 residues. The CDR3 DNA sequence: TGTGCCAGCAGTCGGAGCGGGAGGGACACAGATACGCAGTATTTT. It translates to CASSRSGRDTDTQYF.

The chain is built from TRBV10-3 and TRBJ2-1, with 7 positions matching TRBD2. The CDR3 spans 13 residues. CDR1 ENHRY and CDR2 SYGVKD come from the germline V gene. Germline trimming cut 7 bases from V and 10 bases from J; bases unmatched to any gene: 10. CDR3 nucleotides: TGTGCCATCACCTACACTATGGGAGGGGAGCAGTTCTTC. As protein: CAITYTMGGEQFF.

The V gene is TRBV2, the J gene TRBJ2-7; perhaps TRBD2 as D (6 bases). There are 14 residues in the CDR3. V dropped 4 bases and J dropped 2 bases, with 12 bases sitting between them. CDR1 is SNHLY and CDR2 is FYNNEI in the germline V gene. CDR3: CASSGQGEAYEQYF. In nucleotides, the CDR3 is TGTGCCAGCAGTGGGCAAGGGGAGGCCTACGAGCAGTACTTC.

CDR3 amino acids: CASSPRTSVDEQFF. The CDR3 DNA reads as TGTGCCAGCTCACCCCGGACTAGCGTCGATGAGCAGTTCTTC. V usage is TRBV18 and J usage is TRBJ2-1; 9 nucleotides agree with TRBD2. With 3 bases clipped from V and 8 bases from J, the junction kept 5 bases outside the gene matches. Germline V gene lookup returns CDR1 KGHSH and CDR2 LQKENI. The CDR3 loop spans 14 amino acids.

This chain connects TRBV6-1 to TRBJ1-2, with a tentative D call TRBD1 (5 bases). This CDR3 has 12 amino acids. The germline V gene has CDR1 MNHNS and CDR2 SASEGT. Trimming stripped 2 bases from V and 7 bases from J, with 8 bases between. CDR3 region: CASSESGGGYTF. The CDR3 DNA follows: TGTGCCAGCAGTGAAAGCGGGGGTGGCTACACCTTC.

The chain is built from TRBV19 and TRBJ2-3, with 9 bases that match TRBD2. CDR1 and CDR2 (germline): LNHDA, SQIVND (reference sequence). This CDR3 region has 15 residues. The trim removed 5 bases at V and 4 bases at J, leaving 7 bases unmatched. DNA for the CDR3: TGTGCCAGTAGTCATCTTAGCGGGGGATCAGATACGCAGTATTTT. Residues: CASSHLSGGSDTQYF.

The chain links TRBV29-1 to TRBJ2-1, with 10 bases identical to TRBD1. Trimming cost V 7 bases and J 7 bases; bases outside gene matches: 4. The germline CDR1 and CDR2 sequences are SQVTM and ANQGSEA. This CDR3 has 12 residues. DNA of the CDR3: TGCAGCGCTGGACAGGGGGGGAATGAGCAGTTCTTC. It encodes CSAGQGGNEQFF.

V and J are TRBV12-3 or TRBV12-4 and TRBJ1-5; D gene ambiguous. This CDR3 has 12 amino acids. The V end lost 2 bases, the J end lost 8 bases, and 7 bases lay between the germline ends. The chain's CDR3 is CASSLSWEPQHF. Written as DNA, the CDR3 is TGTGCCAGCAGTTTATCCTGGGAGCCCCAGCATTTT.

This chain joins TRBV5-4 and TRBJ2-2; unclear D gene. Trimming stripped 3 bases from V and 2 bases from J, with 5 bases between. Germline V lookup: CDR1 SGHNT, CDR2 YYREEE (reference sequence). This CDR3 comprises 13 residues. CDR3 loop: CASSSSNTGELFF. The CDR3 DNA reads as TGTGCCAGCAGCTCGTCCAACACCGGGGAGCTGTTTTTT.

In this sample, this clone turned up once. The rearrangement links TRBV6-5 to TRBJ2-1; weak D call: TRBD2 (5 bases). CDR1 is MNHEY and CDR2 is SVGAGI in the germline V gene. CDR3 length equals 15 residues. Trimming cost V 9 bases and J 4 bases, with 19 bases left between them. CDR3 DNA sequence: TGTGCCAGTCTCCTGTCAGCGGCACTTTACAATGAGCAGTTCTTC. This encodes CASLLSAALYNEQFF.